Listed below are T cell receptor beta chains from one sample, sequenced in a study of cytomegalovirus exposure and HLA in healthy donors. Sequencing was performed with immunoSEQ multiplex PCR; in TCRdb, only in-frame clones are kept and a portion is missing. The sample lists 180,000 or so clones; approximately 86% were seen once. Material for sequencing was PBMCs. Receptors were obtained from a man aged 30-40 years in good health and CMV-seropositive. Each CDR3 is given without its conserved first and last residue. Clone size, where shown, is once, few, many, or a class for clones that have expanded.

TRBJ1-3,TRBV9,few,ASSVDGGSGNTIY
TRBJ1-1,TRBV18,-,ASSPRIQENTEAF
TRBJ1-2,TRBV27,-,ASRIGPYYGYT
TRBJ2-7,TRBV13,-,ASSSGGTLRNEQY
TRBJ1-2,TRBV25-1,-,ASSGVLYGYT
TRBJ2-1,TRBV29-1,-,SVVGSNNEQF
TRBJ1-6,TRBV7-8,once,ASSLVMETNSPLH
TRBJ1-2,TRBV12-5,-,ASGSIHIGGGGYGYT
TRBJ2-2,TRBV30,-,AWTTLTSEGAVVGELF
TRBJ2-7,TRBV5-1,-,ASSLTLGSYEQY
TRBJ2-5,TRBV18,-,ASSPIGETQY
TRBJ2-5,TRBV2,-,ASSESVPEETQY
TRBJ2-2,TRBV7-8,once,ATEIRDSYTGELF
TRBJ2-7,TRBV15,-,ATSETRGPSYEQY
TRBJ1-2,TRBV19,-,ASSPDRESYGYT
TRBJ2-5,TRBV5-1,once,ASSFRFGRETQY
TRBJ1-5,TRBV19,once,ASRLDGYSNQPQH
TRBJ1-2,TRBV5-6,-,ASSLSSWVVYGYT
TRBJ1-2,TRBV18,few,ASSLSSSSDGYT
TRBJ2-2,TRBV7-6,-,ASSHLIGGDTGELF
TRBJ2-5,TRBV2,-,ASRRTSGSPGETQY
TRBJ1-6,TRBV11-3,-,ASSFQGINSPLH
TRBJ2-1,TRBV5-4,-,ASSLTGAGFNEQF
TRBJ2-5,TRBV7-2,-,ASSTGQGVGETQY
TRBJ2-1,TRBV6-5,-,ASRGWSGTNNEQF
TRBJ1-1,TRBV18,-,ASSPWTGNTEAF
TRBJ2-1,TRBV30,-,AWSVGNRYNEQF
TRBJ2-4,TRBV11-1,few,ASSFSRELDIQY
TRBJ1-5,TRBV18,-,ASSLSAGEQPQH
TRBJ1-4,TRBV5-1,-,ASSLRGDEKLF
TRBJ2-1,TRBV27,-,ASSPFDSLNINEQF
TRBJ2-7,TRBV7-8,-,ASSPLLGSQFSYEQY
TRBJ2-7,TRBV27,-,ASRRDRTYYEQY
TRBJ2-7,TRBV4-1,-,ASSQGTVRWEQY
TRBJ1-6,TRBV10-3,-,AISEGGAGNNSPLH
TRBJ1-1,TRBV6-5,-,ASSYGGRGTEAF
TRBJ2-1,TRBV5-8,-,AGQAYNEQF
TRBJ1-2,TRBV5-6,-,ASRFRAGEMMYGYT
TRBJ2-5,TRBV6-1,-,ASSGGQLMETQY
TRBJ2-7,TRBV6-1,few,ASSEVAGHSYEQY
TRBJ2-1,TRBV6-1,-,ASTLTQGAYNEQF
TRBJ1-1,TRBV5-4,-,ASSKDSSGEAF
TRBJ2-7,TRBV9,-,ASSVGVAWSYEQY